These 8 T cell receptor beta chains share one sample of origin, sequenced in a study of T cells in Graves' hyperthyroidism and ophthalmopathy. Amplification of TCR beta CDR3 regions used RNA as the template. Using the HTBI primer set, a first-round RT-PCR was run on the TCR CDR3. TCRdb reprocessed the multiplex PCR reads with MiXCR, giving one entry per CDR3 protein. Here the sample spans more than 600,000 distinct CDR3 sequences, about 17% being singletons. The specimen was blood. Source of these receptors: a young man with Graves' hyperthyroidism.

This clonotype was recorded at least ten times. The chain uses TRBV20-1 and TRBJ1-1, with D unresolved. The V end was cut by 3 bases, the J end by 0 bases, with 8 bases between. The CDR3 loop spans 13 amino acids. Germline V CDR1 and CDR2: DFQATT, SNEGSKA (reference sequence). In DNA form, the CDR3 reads TGCAGTGCTAGCCGGGATATGAACACTGAAGCTTTCTTT. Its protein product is CSASRDMNTEAFF.

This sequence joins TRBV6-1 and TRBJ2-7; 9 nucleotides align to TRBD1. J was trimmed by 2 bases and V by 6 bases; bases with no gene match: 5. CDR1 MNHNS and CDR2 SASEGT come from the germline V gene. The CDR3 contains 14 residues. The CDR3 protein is CASRLRDRAYEQYF. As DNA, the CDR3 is TGTGCCAGCAGGCTCCGGGACAGGGCCTACGAGCAGTACTTC.

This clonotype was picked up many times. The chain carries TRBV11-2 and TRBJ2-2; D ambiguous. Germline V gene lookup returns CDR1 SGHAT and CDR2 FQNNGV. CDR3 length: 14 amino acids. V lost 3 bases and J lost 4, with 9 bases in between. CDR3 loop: CASSLMGVTGELFF. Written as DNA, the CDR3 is TGTGCCAGCAGCTTGATGGGCGTCACCGGGGAGCTGTTTTTT.

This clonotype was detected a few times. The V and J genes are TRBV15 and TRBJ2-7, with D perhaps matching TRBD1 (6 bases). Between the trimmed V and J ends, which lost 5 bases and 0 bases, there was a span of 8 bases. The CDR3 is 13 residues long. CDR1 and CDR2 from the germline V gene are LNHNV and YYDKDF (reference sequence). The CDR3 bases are TGTGCCACCAGCTGGGACATCTCCTACGAGCAGTACTTC. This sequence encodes CATSWDISYEQYF. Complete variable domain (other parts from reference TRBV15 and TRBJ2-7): DAMVIQNPRYQVTQFGKPVTLSCSQTLNHNVMYWYQQKSSQAPKLLFHYYDKDFNNEADTPDNFQSRRPNTSFCFLDIRSPGLGDTAMYLCATSWDISYEQYFGPGTRLTVT.

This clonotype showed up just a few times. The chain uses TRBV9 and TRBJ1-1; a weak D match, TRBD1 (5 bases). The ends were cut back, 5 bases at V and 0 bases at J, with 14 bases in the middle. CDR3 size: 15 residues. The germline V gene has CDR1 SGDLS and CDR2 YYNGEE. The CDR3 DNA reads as TGTGCCAGCAGAAAGTCGGGGGGAGTGAACACTGAAGCTTTCTTT. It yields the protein CASRKSGGVNTEAFF.

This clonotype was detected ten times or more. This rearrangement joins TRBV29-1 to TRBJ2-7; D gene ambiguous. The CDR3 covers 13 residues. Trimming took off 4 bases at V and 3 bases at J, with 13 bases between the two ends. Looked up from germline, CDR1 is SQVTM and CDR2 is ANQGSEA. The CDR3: CSVVEGSRYEQYF. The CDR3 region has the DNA TGCAGCGTTGTGGAAGGGTCTCGCTACGAGCAGTACTTC.

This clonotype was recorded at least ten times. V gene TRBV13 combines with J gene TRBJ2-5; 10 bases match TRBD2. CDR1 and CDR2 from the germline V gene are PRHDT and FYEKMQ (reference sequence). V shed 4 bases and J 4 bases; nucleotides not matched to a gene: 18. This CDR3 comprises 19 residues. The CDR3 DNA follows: TGTGCCAGCAGCTCCGTTTCCAGCGGGAGGGCCTTAGTTGGAGAGACCCAGTACTTC. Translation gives CASSSVSSGRALVGETQYF. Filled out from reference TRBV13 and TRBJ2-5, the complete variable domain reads AAGVIQSPRHLIKEKRETATLKCYPIPRHDTVYWYQQGPGQDPQFLISFYEKMQSDKGSIPDRFSAQQFSDYHSELNMSSLELGDSALYFCASSSVSSGRALVGETQYFGPGTRLLVL.

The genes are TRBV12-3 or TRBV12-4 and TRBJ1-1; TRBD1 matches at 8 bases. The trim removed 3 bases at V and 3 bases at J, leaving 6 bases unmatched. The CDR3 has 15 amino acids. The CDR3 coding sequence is TGTGCCAGCAGTTTTTGGACAGGGTGGGACACTGAAGCTTTCTTT. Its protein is CASSFWTGWDTEAFF.